The 9 T cell receptor beta chains below were found in one sample sequenced in a study of cytomegalovirus exposure and HLA in healthy donors. Use of 60 Vbeta and 13 Jbeta primers characterized the PCR. TCRdb's table, derived via immunoSEQ multiplex PCR, lists solely in-frame clones and lacks some. This sample's clone table lists about 200,000 clones. Sequencing was carried out using PBMCs. These receptors were obtained from a girl aged 2-9 years in good health and CMV-seropositive.

The chain joins TRBV7-8 to TRBJ2-5, with 7 bases aligning to TRBD2. Per germline, CDR1 SGHVS and CDR2 FQNEAQ. The CDR3 is 15 residues long. Unmatched junction bases numbered 7, after V lost 4 bases and J lost 2 bases. The DNA for the CDR3 is TGTGCCAGCAGCTCACTTAACGGGGGGCAAGAGACCCAGTACTTC. It encodes CASSSLNGGQETQYF.

The J gene is TRBJ1-2, the V gene TRBV6-5; TRBD1 matches 10 bases. V gave up 3 bases and J gave up 7 bases; unmatched junction bases: 8. CDR1 and CDR2 from the germline V gene are MNHEY and SVGAGI. This CDR3 is built from 15 residues. CDR3 sequence reads: CASSYVPTGGGGYTF. The CDR3 DNA is TGTGCCAGCAGTTATGTCCCGACAGGGGGCGGTGGCTACACCTTC.

This chain joins TRBV23-1 and TRBJ2-7; maybe TRBD1 (6 bases). TRBV23-1 is an open reading frame, and its role is uncertain. V shed 3 bases and J shed 5 bases, with 14 bases lying between them. This CDR3 contains 14 residues. CDR3 DNA sequence: TGCGCCAGCAGTCATCATGACAGGTACCACGAGCAGTACTTC. Encoded protein: CASSHHDRYHEQYF.

This rearrangement joins TRBV19 to TRBJ1-1, with D possibly being TRBD1 (5 bases). The CDR3 length is 14 residues. Germline V CDR1 and CDR2: LNHDA, SQIVND (reference sequence). The V gene lost 6 bases and the J gene lost 8 bases, with 19 bases spanning the gap. The CDR3 nucleotides read TGTGCCAGTAGGCCTCGTGGGGCGATTGAGGAAGCTTTCTTT. Translating gives CASRPRGAIEEAFF.

The CDR3 DNA sequence: TGTGCCAGCCGGGCTAGCGGGAGCGAGGAGCAGTACTTC. Its protein product is CASRASGSEEQYF. The chain recombines TRBV9 with TRBJ2-7; 10 bases line up with TRBD2. Per germline, CDR1 SGDLS and CDR2 YYNGEE. The junction had 8 bases not matched to a gene; V was cut back by 7 bases and J by 7 bases. This CDR3 contains 13 residues.

The chain combines TRBV5-8 with TRBJ2-1; 11 nucleotides line up with TRBD2. Losses at the gene ends were 4 bases for V and 4 bases for J; bases not matched to a gene: 4. This CDR3 spans 15 amino acids. The germline CDR1 and CDR2 sequences are SGHTS and YDEGEE. This CDR3 reads CASSPGLAEYNEQFF. The CDR3, as DNA: TGTGCCAGCAGCCCGGGACTAGCGGAGTACAATGAGCAGTTCTTC.

The genes are TRBV25-1 and TRBJ1-2; 7 positions agree with TRBD1. The CDR3 has 14 amino acids. Germline CDR1 and CDR2: MGHDK and SYGVNS. V gave up 3 bases and J gave up 6 bases; unmatched junction bases: 7. Written as DNA, the CDR3 is TGTGCCAGCAGTGACCCAAGGGGGCGGGATGGCTACACCTTC. As protein: CASSDPRGRDGYTF.

The chain is built from TRBV5-6 and TRBJ2-1; D is possibly TRBD2 (5 bases). This CDR3 is built from 13 residues. With 10 bases removed from V and 3 bases from J, the gap between germline ends came to 14 bases. CDR1 is SGHDT and CDR2 is YYEEEE in the germline V gene. CDR3 amino acids: CAGRRTGYNEQFF. In nucleotides, the CDR3 is TGTGCCGGTCGACGGACTGGCTACAATGAGCAGTTCTTC.

The rearrangement links TRBV4-1 to TRBJ2-3, with TRBD2 as a possible D gene (6 bases). The CDR3 consists of 16 residues. CDR1 is MGHRA, CDR2 YSYEKL, per germline. Trimming pared 5 bases from V and 3 bases from J, leaving 18 bases between. The CDR3 loop is CASSYAGSKGTDTQYF. CDR3 coding DNA: TGCGCCAGCAGCTATGCGGGGAGTAAGGGGACAGATACGCAGTATTTT.